The 25 T cell receptor beta chains given below trace back to one sample, sequenced in a study of T cell responses to AZD1222 COVID-19 vaccine. Measured with immunoSEQ multiplex PCR; TCRdb has only the in-frame clones, and not every one. In the table there are around 100,000 clones, about 87% of which are singletons. The sample in question was peripheral blood, obtained on day 0 of MenACWY control vaccination. All receptors derive from an adult in good health.

This clone was counted once. The rearrangement links TRBV9 to TRBJ2-2, with 7 bases identical to TRBD1. The CDR3 totals 14 residues. The V gene's germline CDR1 is SGDLS and CDR2 YYNGEE. Trimming took 3 bases from V and 2 from J; bases not matched to a gene: 1. This chain's CDR3 is CASSGQGNTGELFF. The CDR3 DNA sequence: TGTGCCAGCAGCGGACAGGGTAACACCGGGGAGCTGTTTTTT.

The gene calls are TRBV3-1 (or the pseudogene TRBV3-2) and TRBJ1-1; 7 bases are shared with TRBD1. Germline loops: CDR1 LGHDT, CDR2 YNNKEL (reference sequence). The length of the CDR3 is 16 residues. V shed 4 bases, J shed 6 bases, and the junction held 14 bases outside the gene matches. For the CDR3, the DNA is TGTGCCAGCAGCCTAGGGGGCTTGATGGTAGGAGCTGAAGCTTTCTTT. It codes for CASSLGGLMVGAEAFF.

The CDR3 region has the DNA TGTGCCAGCAGCGGGAGCGGGCAGGCTTGGGAGACCCAGTACTTC. Its translation: CASSGSGQAWETQYF. The chain carries TRBV9 and TRBJ2-5; tentatively, D is TRBD2 (6 bases). The germline V gene has CDR1 SGDLS and CDR2 YYNGEE. The CDR3 is 15 residues long. Deletions cut 3 bases from V and 5 bases from J, with 17 bases between.

The genes are TRBV11-2 and TRBJ2-7; D is unclear. Trimming took off 1 base at V and 3 bases at J, with 4 bases between the two ends. The CDR3 is 12 amino acids. Per germline, CDR1 SGHAT and CDR2 FQNNGV. CDR3 residues: CASSLGRYEQYF. CDR3 DNA: TGTGCCAGCAGCTTAGGTCGCTACGAGCAGTACTTC.

V usage is TRBV9 and J usage is TRBJ2-2; D might be TRBD1 (6 bases). Per germline, CDR1 SGDLS and CDR2 YYNGEE. CDR3 length: 16 amino acids. Trimming removed 2 bases at V and 3 bases at J, with 14 bases between. The CDR3 nucleotides read TGTGCCAGCAGCGTTAATACAGGGCCCGACACCGGGGAGCTGTTTTTT. Its translation is CASSVNTGPDTGELFF.

This chain connects TRBV5-8 to TRBJ2-2; possibly TRBD2 for D (6 bases). The CDR3 loop spans 16 amino acids. The germline CDR1 and CDR2 sequences are SGHTS and YDEGEE. V was shortened by 4 bases and J by 5 bases, with 18 bases between the two germline ends. CDR3 loop: CASSRLATPGTGELFF. The CDR3 nucleotides read TGTGCCAGCAGCCGTCTAGCGACCCCTGGTACCGGGGAGCTGTTTTTT.

V is TRBV28 and J is TRBJ1-4; D is perhaps TRBD1 (6 bases). The CDR3 loop spans 15 amino acids. Germline V gene sequence: CDR1 MDHEN, CDR2 SYDVKM. Trimming removed 5 bases at V and 5 bases at J, with 15 bases between. DNA for the CDR3: TGTGCCAGCAGTCCTCCTACAGGGATGAATGAAAAACTGTTTTTT. Its translation is CASSPPTGMNEKLFF.

CDR3 residues: CASTFRADSYGYTF. The CDR3 DNA reads as TGTGCCAGCACCTTTAGAGCAGATTCTTATGGCTACACCTTC. The chain links TRBV28 to TRBJ1-2; D remains ambiguous. Trimming took 7 bases from V and 5 from J, leaving 17 bases between them. CDR1 is MDHEN and CDR2 is SYDVKM in the germline V gene. There are 14 residues in the CDR3.

V and J are TRBV5-1 and TRBJ2-7; no clear D. V was shortened by 10 bases and J by 5 bases, with 16 bases between the two germline ends. CDR1 and CDR2 (germline): SGHRS, YFSETQ. The CDR3 is 12 amino acids. This CDR3 reads CASSRPGDEQYF. The CDR3 nucleotides read TGCGCCTCAAGTCGGCCAGGCGACGAGCAGTACTTC.

This chain links TRBV6-1 with TRBJ2-7; D is unresolved. CDR3 length: 15 amino acids. V dropped 3 bases and J dropped 2 bases, with 14 bases sitting between them. From germline, CDR1 is MNHNS and CDR2 SASEGT. The CDR3 DNA is TGTGCCAGCAGTGATATCGGCAGGAAGACCTACGAGCAGTACTTC. Its translation: CASSDIGRKTYEQYF.

On this clone: The identical CDR3 is also encoded by other nucleotide sequences in the sample. The V call is TRBV7-2, the J call TRBJ2-5, with 13 bases that match TRBD2. The CDR3 spans 14 residues. In germline, CDR1 is SGHTA, CDR2 FQGNSA. V lost 4 bases, J lost 5 bases, and 1 base stayed unmatched. In DNA, the CDR3 is TGTGCCAGCAGCTCGGGACTAGCGGGGGAGACCCAGTACTTC. As protein: CASSSGLAGETQYF.

The chain combines TRBV9 with TRBJ1-4; TRBD1 matches 11 bases. Trimming at V came to 0 bases and at J to 8 bases, leaving 0 bases not matched to a gene. The CDR3 contains 14 residues. Germline V gene lookup returns CDR1 SGDLS and CDR2 YYNGEE. CDR3 nucleotide sequence: TGTGCCAGCAGCGTAGGGACAGGGGGCGAAAAACTGTTTTTT. Translated, it gives CASSVGTGGEKLFF.

The V gene is TRBV12-3 or TRBV12-4, the J gene TRBJ1-2; tentative D call: TRBD1 (5 bases). Trimming stripped 7 bases from V and 9 bases from J, with 15 bases between. The CDR3 loop spans 12 amino acids. The CDR3: CASTWGIGSYTF. In DNA, the CDR3 is TGTGCCAGCACCTGGGGGATAGGGAGCTACACCTTC.

This clone was seen just once. The chain carries TRBV29-1 and TRBJ1-5; 7 nucleotides agree with TRBD1. The CDR3 has 14 residues. The germline CDR1 and CDR2 sequences are SQVTM and ANQGSEA. The junction had 8 bases not matched to a gene; V was cut back by 6 bases and J by 3 bases. This CDR3 is CSVGNRGFNQPQHF. For the CDR3, the DNA is TGCAGCGTGGGAAACAGGGGATTCAATCAGCCCCAGCATTTT.

The CDR3 here is CASAGSSYEQYF. The CDR3 DNA reads TGTGCCAGCGCGGGGTCCTCCTACGAGCAGTACTTC. V gene TRBV18 combines with J gene TRBJ2-7; possibly TRBD2 for D (6 bases). Germline loops: CDR1 KGHSH, CDR2 LQKENI. This CDR3 is 12 amino acids long. The V gene lost 8 bases and the J gene lost 0 bases, with 8 bases spanning the gap.

The chain joins TRBV2 to TRBJ2-3, with D unresolved. Looked up from germline, CDR1 is SNHLY and CDR2 is FYNNEI. This CDR3 region has 13 residues. V gave up 6 bases and J gave up 0 bases, with 7 bases separating them. Here the CDR3 reads CASSPISTDTQYF. CDR3 bases: TGTGCCAGCAGCCCAATTAGCACAGATACGCAGTATTTT.

This clone came up a few times. The V gene is TRBV7-9, the J gene TRBJ2-5; D not resolved. Germline CDR1 is SEHNR and CDR2 is FQNEAQ (reference sequence). V was clipped by 5 bases and J by 1 base, with 5 bases between them. There are 12 residues in the CDR3. Written as DNA, the CDR3 is TGTGCCAGCAGCACGGCCCAAGAGACCCAGTACTTC. The encoded protein is CASSTAQETQYF.

V gene TRBV9 combines with J gene TRBJ2-2, with 9 nucleotides matching TRBD2. The V and J ends lost 0 bases and 2 bases, in that order; junction bases with no gene match: 14. Germline V gene data show CDR1 as SGDLS and CDR2 as YYNGEE. CDR3 size: 20 residues. This chain's CDR3 is CASSVATSGRGPSNTGELFF. The DNA for the CDR3 is TGTGCCAGCAGCGTAGCTACTAGCGGGCGGGGCCCCTCTAACACCGGGGAGCTGTTTTTT. Full variable domain (remainder filled in from reference TRBV9 and TRBJ2-2): DSGVTQTPKHLITATGQRVTLRCSPRSGDLSVYWYQQSLDQGLQFLIQYYNGEERAKGNILERFSAQQFPDLHSELNLSSLELGDSALYFCASSVATSGRGPSNTGELFFGEGSRLTVL.

This chain joins TRBV28 and TRBJ2-7; TRBD2 is a possible D gene (6 bases). The germline gives CDR1 MDHEN, CDR2 SYDVKM. V was shortened by 6 bases and J by 6 bases, with 24 bases between the two germline ends. This CDR3 has 16 residues. The CDR3 region is CASSPVVRGPEGEQYF. CDR3 bases: TGTGCCAGCAGCCCAGTAGTGCGGGGCCCTGAGGGCGAGCAGTACTTC.

This clone turned up a few times. This chain joins TRBV4-1 and TRBJ2-1, with 8 bases aligning to TRBD1. The CDR3 is 14 residues long. Germline CDR1 is MGHRA and CDR2 is YSYEKL. Trimming took 5 bases from V and 2 from J; bases not matched to a gene: 2. The CDR3 region has the DNA TGCGCCAGCAGCTTACAGGGGGCCTACAATGAGCAGTTCTTC. Amino acids: CASSLQGAYNEQFF.

The gene calls are TRBV5-5 and TRBJ2-3; D possibly corresponds to TRBD2 (6 bases). The germline V gene has CDR1 SGHKS and CDR2 YYEKEE (reference sequence). V was shortened by 6 bases and J by 2 bases, with 13 bases between the two germline ends. This CDR3 has 14 amino acids. The CDR3 nucleotides read TGTGCCAGCACCAGGCGGGGCTACACAGATACGCAGTATTTT. Protein: CASTRRGYTDTQYF.

This CDR3 reads CASSKNSGTRGSYEQYF. The CDR3, as DNA: TGTGCCAGCAGCAAAAACTCCGGGACCCGGGGTTCCTACGAGCAGTACTTC. This sequence joins TRBV2 and TRBJ2-7; the D call may be TRBD1 or TRBD2 (5 bases each). Per germline, CDR1 SNHLY and CDR2 FYNNEI. Trimming left V 6 bases short and J 1 base short, with 22 bases between. The CDR3 length is 17 residues.

V and J are TRBV19 and TRBJ2-1, with 12 positions matching TRBD2. Germline loops: CDR1 LNHDA, CDR2 SQIVND (reference sequence). Germline trimming cut 3 bases from V and 6 bases from J; bases unmatched to any gene: 9. This CDR3 region has 17 residues. In nucleotides, the CDR3 is TGTGCCAGTAGTATCAAGGGGGCTAGCGGGAGGGCCAATGAGCAGTTCTTC. Protein: CASSIKGASGRANEQFF.

The chain carries TRBV15 and TRBJ1-4; TRBD1 is a possible D gene (5 bases). CDR3 length: 16 amino acids. Trimming shortened V by 6 bases and J by 8 bases, and 22 bases separated the two germline ends. CDR1 and CDR2 (germline): LNHNV, YYDKDF (reference sequence). The CDR3 bases are TGTGCCACCAGAATCGAGGGGTCGGGGATAAGGGAAAAACTGTTTTTT. Translation: CATRIEGSGIREKLFF.

Here the CDR3 DNA reads TGTGCCAGCAGTTTGAGGACAGTGAGCACAGATACGCAGTATTTT. Protein sequence: CASSLRTVSTDTQYF. The chain uses TRBV27 and TRBJ2-3; possibly TRBD1 for D (6 bases). The CDR3 runs to 15 residues. Germline CDR1 and CDR2: MNHEY and SMNVEV (reference sequence). V shed 3 bases and J shed 0 bases, with 10 bases lying between them.